The subject of this entry is one T cell receptor (beta chain). Its antigen is undetermined. Vbeta (60) and Jbeta (13) primers were used in the PCR. Original data processing: Approximately 9.9 million of around 85 million unique TCR beta chains were shared, per a later count. Libraries were prepared by immunoSEQ multiplex PCR; TCRdb keeps only in-frame clonotypes and omits some of them. The DNA gave D and trimming, while V, J and clone size come from that table. The sample includes fewer than 200,000 clones, 75% to 90% seen only once; the top ten take about 4.4%. This specimen belongs to a study of cytomegalovirus exposure and HLA in healthy donors. Overall study findings and caveats: Several of the most significant clusters appeared linked to common viral pathogens, based on a later analysis. Altogether, 150 or so TCR beta chains were recorded as cytomegalovirus-associated.

The TCR was taken from a woman aged 50 to 65 in good health and CMV-seropositive. Sequenced input: PBMCs.

The CDR3 region is CASSPQVSSYNEQFF. The DNA for the CDR3 is TGTGCCAGTAGTCCACAGGTTAGCTCCTACAATGAGCAGTTCTTC. The V gene is TRBV19, the J gene TRBJ2-1; D is perhaps TRBD1 (5 bases). The CDR3 has 15 residues. Trimming left V 5 bases short and J 0 bases short, with 11 bases between. Germline-derived CDR1 and CDR2 are LNHDA and SQIVND (reference sequence).